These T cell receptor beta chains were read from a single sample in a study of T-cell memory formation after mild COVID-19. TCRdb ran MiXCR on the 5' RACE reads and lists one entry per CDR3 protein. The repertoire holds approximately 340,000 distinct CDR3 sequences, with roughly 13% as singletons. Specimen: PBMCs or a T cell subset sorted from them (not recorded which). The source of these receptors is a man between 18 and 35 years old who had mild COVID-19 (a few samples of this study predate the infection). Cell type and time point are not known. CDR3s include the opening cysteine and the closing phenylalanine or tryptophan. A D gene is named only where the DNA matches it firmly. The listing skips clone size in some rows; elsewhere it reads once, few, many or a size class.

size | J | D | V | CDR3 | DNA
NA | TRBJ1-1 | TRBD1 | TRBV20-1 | CSAPHRDRGPEAFF | TGCAGTGCTCCACACCGGGACAGGGGACCTGAAGCTTTCTTT
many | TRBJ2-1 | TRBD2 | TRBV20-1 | CSVTAGARGNEQFF | TGCAGTGTGACAGCGGGGGCGCGGGGCAATGAGCAGTTCTTC
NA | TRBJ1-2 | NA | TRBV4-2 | CASSQEHGAVYGYTF | TGTGCCAGCAGCCAAGAACACGGGGCCGTATATGGCTACACCTTC
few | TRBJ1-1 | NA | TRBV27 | CASSRRKAWLEWGEAFF | TGTGCCAGCAGTCGTCGAAAAGCGTGGTTGGAGTGGGGTGAAGCTTTCTTT
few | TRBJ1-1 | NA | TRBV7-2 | CASSLYQRNTEAFF | TGTGCCAGCAGCTTATACCAGCGGAACACTGAAGCTTTCTTT
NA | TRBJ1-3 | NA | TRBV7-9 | CASSLVGSYSGNTIYF | TGTGCCAGCAGCTTAGTTGGGTCCTACTCTGGAAACACCATATATTTT
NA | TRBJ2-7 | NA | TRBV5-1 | CASSPEGGQGSYEQYF | TGCGCCAGCAGCCCCGAGGGGGGGCAGGGCTCCTACGAGCAGTACTTC
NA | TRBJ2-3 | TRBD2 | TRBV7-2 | CASSLESTSADTQYF | TGTGCCAGCAGCTTAGAGTCTACTAGCGCAGATACGCAGTATTTT
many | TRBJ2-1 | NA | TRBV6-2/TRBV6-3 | CASSSLVGGHNEQFF | TGTGCCAGCAGTTCCCTTGTAGGAGGTCACAATGAGCAGTTCTTC
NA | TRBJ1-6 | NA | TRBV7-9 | CASSSGGMGFRSPLHF | TGTGCCAGCAGCTCCGGGGGCATGGGGTTCAGATCACCCCTCCACTTT
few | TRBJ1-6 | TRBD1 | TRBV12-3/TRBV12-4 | CASRTRGTGEYNSPLHF | TGTGCCAGCAGAACAAGGGGGACAGGGGAATATAATTCACCCCTCCACTTT
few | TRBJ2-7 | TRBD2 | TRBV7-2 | CASGLAGGKYYEQYF | TGTGCCAGTGGACTAGCGGGGGGGAAGTATTACGAGCAGTACTTC
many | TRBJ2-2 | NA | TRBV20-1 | CSARAVGGLNTGELFF | TGCAGTGCTAGGGCGGTCGGGGGCCTTAACACCGGGGAGCTGTTTTTT
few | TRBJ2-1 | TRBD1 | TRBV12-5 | CASGPGTGVNEQFF | TGTGCTAGTGGACCCGGGACAGGGGTCAATGAGCAGTTCTTC
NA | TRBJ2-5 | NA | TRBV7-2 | CASSSRDGETQYF | TGTGCCAGCAGCTCTAGGGACGGTGAGACCCAGTACTTC
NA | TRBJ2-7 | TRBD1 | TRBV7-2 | CASSADRVSYEQYF | TGTGCCAGCAGCGCCGACAGGGTATCCTACGAGCAGTACTTC
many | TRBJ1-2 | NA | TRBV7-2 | CASSLGPGGYTF | TGTGCCAGCAGCTTAGGCCCGGGCGGCTACACCTTC
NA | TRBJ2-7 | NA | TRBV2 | CASSRDPYEQYF | TGTGCCAGCAGCCGCGACCCCTACGAGCAGTACTTC
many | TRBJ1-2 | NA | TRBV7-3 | CASSLTGGDYGYTF | TGTGCCAGCAGCTTAACGGGGGGTGACTATGGCTACACCTTC
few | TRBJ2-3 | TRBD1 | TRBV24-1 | CATSDLTDRAADTQYF | TGTGCCACCAGTGATTTGACCGACAGGGCAGCCGATACGCAGTATTTT
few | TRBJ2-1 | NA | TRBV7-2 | CASSAWGASYNEQFF | TGTGCCAGCAGCGCATGGGGCGCGAGCTACAATGAGCAGTTCTTC
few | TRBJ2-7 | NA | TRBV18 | CASSPRGGGTYEQYF | TGTGCCAGCTCTCCTCGGGGAGGGGGAACCTACGAGCAGTACTTC
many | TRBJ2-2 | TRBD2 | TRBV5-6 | CASSLILASNTGELFF | TGTGCCAGCAGCTTGATACTAGCGTCGAACACCGGGGAGCTGTTTTTT
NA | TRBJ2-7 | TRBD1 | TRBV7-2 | CASSLGGTGAAYEQYF | TGTGCCAGCAGCTTAGGGGGTACAGGGGCGGCCTACGAGCAGTACTTC
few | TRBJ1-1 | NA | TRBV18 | CASSPSVLNTEAFF | TGTGCCAGCTCACCGTCAGTTTTGAACACTGAAGCTTTCTTT
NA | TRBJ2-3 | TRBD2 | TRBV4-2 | CASSPRTGGIADTQYF | TGTGCCAGCAGCCCAAGAACGGGGGGGATAGCAGATACGCAGTATTTT
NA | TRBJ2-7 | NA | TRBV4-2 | CASSQNTGRYEQYF | TGTGCCAGCAGCCAGAATACAGGCCGCTACGAGCAGTACTTC
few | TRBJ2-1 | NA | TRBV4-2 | CASSRLLDPGATYNEQFF | TGTGCCAGCAGCCGACTCCTCGATCCGGGGGCCACCTACAATGAGCAGTTCTTC
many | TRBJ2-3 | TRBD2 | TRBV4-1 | CASSQDFLAGYTDTQYF | TGCGCCAGCAGCCAAGATTTCCTAGCGGGGTACACAGATACGCAGTATTTT
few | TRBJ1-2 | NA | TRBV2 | CASSPVSRYGDGYTF | TGTGCCAGCAGCCCCGTCAGTCGTTACGGGGATGGCTACACCTTC
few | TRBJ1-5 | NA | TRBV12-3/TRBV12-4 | CASSLAWTVDQPQHF | TGTGCCAGCAGTTTAGCGTGGACGGTTGATCAGCCCCAGCATTTT
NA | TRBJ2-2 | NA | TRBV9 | CASSAQTGPGATGELFF | TGTGCCAGCAGCGCACAAACCGGTCCAGGGGCCACCGGGGAGCTGTTTTTT
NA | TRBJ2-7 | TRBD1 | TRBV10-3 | CAISAGDREYEQYF | TGTGCCATCAGTGCTGGGGACAGGGAGTACGAGCAGTACTTC
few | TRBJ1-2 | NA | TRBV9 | CASSVGQVNGGYTF | TGTGCCAGCAGCGTAGGTCAGGTTAATGGGGGCTACACCTTC
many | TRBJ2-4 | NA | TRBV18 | CASSRGIGDIQYF | TGTGCCAGCTCACGGGGCATTGGAGACATTCAGTACTTC
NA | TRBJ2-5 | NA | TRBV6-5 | CASTTDKLSPQYF | TGTGCCAGCACCACAGATAAGTTGTCGCCCCAGTACTTC
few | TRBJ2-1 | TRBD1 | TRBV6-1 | CASSVNRDRGRQEQFF | TGTGCCAGCAGTGTCAACCGGGACAGGGGCCGACAAGAGCAGTTCTTC
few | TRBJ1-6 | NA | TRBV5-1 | CASRAGDSPLHF | TGCGCCAGCCGGGCAGGGGATTCACCCCTCCACTTT
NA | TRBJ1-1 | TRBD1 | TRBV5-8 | CASSLGGTVNTEALF | TGTGCCAGCAGCTTGGGAGGGACAGTGAACACTGAAGCTCTCTTT
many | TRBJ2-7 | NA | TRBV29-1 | CSVEVQGRYEQYF | TGCAGCGTTGAGGTTCAGGGGCGGTACGAGCAGTACTTC
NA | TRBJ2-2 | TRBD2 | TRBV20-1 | CSATREGSTGELFF | TGCAGTGCCACGCGGGAGGGTAGCACCGGGGAGCTGTTTTTT
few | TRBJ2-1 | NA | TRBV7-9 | CASSHRAGIEQFF | TGTGCCAGCAGCCACAGGGCCGGGATTGAGCAGTTCTTC
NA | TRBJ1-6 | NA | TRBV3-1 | CASSPLRGPRSFYNSPLHF | TGTGCCAGCAGCCCTCTGAGAGGGCCTCGCTCCTTTTATAATTCACCCCTCCACTTT
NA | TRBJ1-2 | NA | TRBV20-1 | CSARDRSGRPYGYTF | TGCAGTGCTAGAGATCGATCAGGGCGACCCTATGGCTACACCTTC
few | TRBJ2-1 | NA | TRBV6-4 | CASSDGQGSYNEQFF | TGTGCCAGCAGTGATGGGCAGGGGTCCTACAATGAGCAGTTCTTC
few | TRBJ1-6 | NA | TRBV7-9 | CASSLGSAFRSPLHF | TGTGCCAGCAGCTTAGGATCAGCGTTTAGATCACCCCTCCACTTT
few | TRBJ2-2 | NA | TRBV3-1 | CASSLKTGNTGELFF | TGTGCCAGCAGCCTTAAGACGGGAAACACCGGGGAGCTGTTTTTT
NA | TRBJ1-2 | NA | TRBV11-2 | CASSSLRVGRYGYTF | TGTGCCAGCAGCTCCCTCCGGGTAGGGCGCTATGGCTACACCTTC
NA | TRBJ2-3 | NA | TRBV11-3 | CASSLADSPADTQYF | TGTGCCAGCAGCTTGGCCGACAGTCCCGCAGATACGCAGTATTTT
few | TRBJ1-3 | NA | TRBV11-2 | CASSSLQGYSGNTIYF | TGTGCCAGCAGCTCCCTACAGGGCTACTCTGGAAACACCATATATTTT
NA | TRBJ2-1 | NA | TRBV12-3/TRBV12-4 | CASSLMGATYNEQFF | TGTGCCAGCAGTTTAATGGGGGCTACCTACAATGAGCAGTTCTTC
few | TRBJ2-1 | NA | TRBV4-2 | CASSQDTYNEQFF | TGTGCCAGCAGCCAAGACACTTACAATGAGCAGTTCTTC
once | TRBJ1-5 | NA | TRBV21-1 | CASRDRQGGNQPQHF | TGTGCCAGCCGAGACAGACAGGGTGGCAATCAGCCCCAGCATTTT
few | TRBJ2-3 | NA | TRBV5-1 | CASSWQYDTQYF | TGCGCCAGCAGCTGGCAGTACGATACGCAGTATTTT
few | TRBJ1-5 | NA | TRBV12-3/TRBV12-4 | CASSIRPGALQPQHF | TGTGCCAGCAGCATAAGACCGGGCGCCCTCCAGCCCCAGCATTTT